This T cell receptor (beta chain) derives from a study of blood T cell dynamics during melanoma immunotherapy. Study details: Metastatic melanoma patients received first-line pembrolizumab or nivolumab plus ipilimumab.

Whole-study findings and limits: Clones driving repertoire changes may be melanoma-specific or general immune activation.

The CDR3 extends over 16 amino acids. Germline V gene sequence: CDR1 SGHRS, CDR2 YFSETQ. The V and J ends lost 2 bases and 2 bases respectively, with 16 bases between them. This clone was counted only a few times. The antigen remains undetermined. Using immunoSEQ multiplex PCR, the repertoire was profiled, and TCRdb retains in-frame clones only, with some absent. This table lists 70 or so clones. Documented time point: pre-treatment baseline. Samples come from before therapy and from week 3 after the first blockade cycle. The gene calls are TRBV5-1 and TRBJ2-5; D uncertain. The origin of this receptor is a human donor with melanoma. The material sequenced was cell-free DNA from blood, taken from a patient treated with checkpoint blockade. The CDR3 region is CASSFTGRLGQETQYF. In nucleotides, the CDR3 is TGCGCCAGCAGCTTCACCGGACGCCTAGGGCAAGAGACCCAGTACTTC.